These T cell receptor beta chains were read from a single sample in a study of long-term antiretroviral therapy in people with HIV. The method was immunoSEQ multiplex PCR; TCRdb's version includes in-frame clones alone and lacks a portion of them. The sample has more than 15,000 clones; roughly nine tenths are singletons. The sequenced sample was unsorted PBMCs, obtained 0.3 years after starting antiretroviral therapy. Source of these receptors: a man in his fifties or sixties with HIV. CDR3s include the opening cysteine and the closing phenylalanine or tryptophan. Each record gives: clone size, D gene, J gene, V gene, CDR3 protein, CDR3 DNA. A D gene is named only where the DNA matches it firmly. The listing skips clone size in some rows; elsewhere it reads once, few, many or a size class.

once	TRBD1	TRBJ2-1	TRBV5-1	CASSLVDRGQGEQFF	TGCGCCAGCAGCTTGGTTGACAGGGGGCAAGGTGAGCAGTTCTTC
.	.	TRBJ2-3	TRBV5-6	CASSKGGASNVDTQYF	TGTGCCAGCAGTAAGGGGGGGGCATCAAATGTAGATACGCAGTATTTT
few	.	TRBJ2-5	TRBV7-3	CASSSIASETQYF	TGTGCCAGCAGCTCCATAGCTTCGGAGACCCAGTACTTC
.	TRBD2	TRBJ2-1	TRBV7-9	CASSLARLAGGNEQFF	TGTGCCAGCAGCTTAGCGCGCCTAGCGGGGGGCAATGAGCAGTTCTTC
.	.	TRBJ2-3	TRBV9	CASSVGSLGDTQYF	TGTGCCAGCAGCGTAGGGTCTTTGGGAGATACGCAGTATTTT
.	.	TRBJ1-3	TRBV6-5	CASVAGNTIYF	TGTGCCAGCGTAGCGGGAAACACCATATATTTT
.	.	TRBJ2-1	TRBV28	CASRFPGVYEQFF	TGTGCCAGCAGGTTTCCTGGGGTGTATGAGCAGTTCTTC
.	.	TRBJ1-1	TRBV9	CASSAASVALDTEAFF	TGTGCCAGCAGCGCCGCCTCCGTAGCCTTGGACACTGAAGCTTTCTTT
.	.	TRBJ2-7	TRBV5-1	CASRQTSSYEQYF	TGCGCCAGCAGACAGACTAGCTCCTACGAGCAGTACTTC
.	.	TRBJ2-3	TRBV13	CASSRGGADTQYF	TGTGCCAGCAGCAGGGGGGGGGCAGATACGCAGTATTTT